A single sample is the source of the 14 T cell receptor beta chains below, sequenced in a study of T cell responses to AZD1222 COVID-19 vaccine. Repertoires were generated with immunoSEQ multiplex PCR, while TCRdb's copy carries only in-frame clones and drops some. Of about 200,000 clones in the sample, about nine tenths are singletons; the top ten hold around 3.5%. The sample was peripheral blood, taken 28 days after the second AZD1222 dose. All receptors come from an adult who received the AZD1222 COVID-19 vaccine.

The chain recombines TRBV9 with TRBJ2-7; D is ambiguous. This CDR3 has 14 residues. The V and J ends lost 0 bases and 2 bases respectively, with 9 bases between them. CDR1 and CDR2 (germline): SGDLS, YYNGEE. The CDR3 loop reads CASSVDWRTYEQYF. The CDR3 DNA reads TGTGCCAGCAGCGTAGATTGGCGTACCTACGAGCAGTACTTC.

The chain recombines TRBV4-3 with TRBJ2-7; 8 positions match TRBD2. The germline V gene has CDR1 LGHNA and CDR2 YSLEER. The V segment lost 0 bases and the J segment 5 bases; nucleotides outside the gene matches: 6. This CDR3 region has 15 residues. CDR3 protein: CASSQESGSVHEQYF. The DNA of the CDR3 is TGCGCCAGCAGCCAAGAGAGCGGGAGTGTCCACGAGCAGTACTTC.

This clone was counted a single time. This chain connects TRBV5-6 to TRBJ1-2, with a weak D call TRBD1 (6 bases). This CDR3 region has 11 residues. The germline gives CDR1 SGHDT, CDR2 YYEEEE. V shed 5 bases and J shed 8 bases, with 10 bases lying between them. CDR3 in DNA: TGTGCCAGCAGTTCGGGGGCAGGCTACACCTTC. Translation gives CASSSGAGYTF.

CDR3: CASSFVRTGKNTEAFF. The CDR3 DNA is TGTGCCAGCAGTTTCGTAAGGACAGGGAAGAACACTGAAGCTTTCTTT. This rearrangement joins TRBV27 to TRBJ1-1; 8 bases are a match to TRBD1. This CDR3 has 16 residues. Trimming removed 3 bases from V and 1 base from J; junction bases left unmatched: 7. CDR1 is MNHEY and CDR2 is SMNVEV in the germline V gene (reference sequence).

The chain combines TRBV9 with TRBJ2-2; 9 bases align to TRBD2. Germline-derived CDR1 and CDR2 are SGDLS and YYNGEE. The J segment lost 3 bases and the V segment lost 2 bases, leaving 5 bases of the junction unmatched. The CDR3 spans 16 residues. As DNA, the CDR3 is TGTGCCAGCAGCGTTAGCGGGAGTGGGTACACCGGGGAGCTGTTTTTT. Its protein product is CASSVSGSGYTGELFF.

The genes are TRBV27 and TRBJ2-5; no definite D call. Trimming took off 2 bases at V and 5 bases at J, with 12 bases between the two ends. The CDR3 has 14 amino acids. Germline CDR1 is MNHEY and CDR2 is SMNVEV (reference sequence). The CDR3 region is CASSLVASRETQYF. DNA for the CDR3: TGTGCCAGCAGTTTAGTAGCTAGTCGGGAGACCCAGTACTTC.

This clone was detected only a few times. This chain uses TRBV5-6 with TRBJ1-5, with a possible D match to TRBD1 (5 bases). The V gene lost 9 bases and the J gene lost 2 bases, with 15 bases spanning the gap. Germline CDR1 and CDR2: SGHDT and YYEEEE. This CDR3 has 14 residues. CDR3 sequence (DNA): TGTGCCACCTCTGTCGGAGGGGGCAATCAGCCCCAGCATTTT. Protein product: CATSVGGGNQPQHF.

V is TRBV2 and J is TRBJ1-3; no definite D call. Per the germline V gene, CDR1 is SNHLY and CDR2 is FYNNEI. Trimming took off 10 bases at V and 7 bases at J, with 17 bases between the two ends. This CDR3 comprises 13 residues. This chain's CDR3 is CATPGGNGNTIYF. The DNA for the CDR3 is TGTGCCACGCCCGGTGGCAACGGGAACACCATATATTTT.

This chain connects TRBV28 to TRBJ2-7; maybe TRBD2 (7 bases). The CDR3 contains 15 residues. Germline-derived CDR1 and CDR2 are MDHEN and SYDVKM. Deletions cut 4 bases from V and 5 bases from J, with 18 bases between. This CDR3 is CASSSPGAGDDEQYF. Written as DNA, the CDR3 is TGTGCCAGCAGTTCCCCGGGGGCGGGAGACGACGAGCAGTACTTC.

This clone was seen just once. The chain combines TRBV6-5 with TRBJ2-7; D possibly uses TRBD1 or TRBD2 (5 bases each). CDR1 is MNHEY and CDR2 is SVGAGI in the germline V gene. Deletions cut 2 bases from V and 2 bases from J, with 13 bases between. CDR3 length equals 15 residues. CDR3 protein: CASSYARKGPYEQYF. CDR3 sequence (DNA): TGTGCCAGCAGTTACGCCCGGAAGGGACCCTACGAGCAGTACTTC.

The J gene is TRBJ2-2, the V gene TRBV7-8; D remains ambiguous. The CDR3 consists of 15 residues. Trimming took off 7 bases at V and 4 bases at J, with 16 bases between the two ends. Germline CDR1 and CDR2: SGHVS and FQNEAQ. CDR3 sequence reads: CASITYALSTGELFF. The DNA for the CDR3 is TGTGCCAGCATCACTTACGCCCTCAGCACCGGGGAGCTGTTTTTT. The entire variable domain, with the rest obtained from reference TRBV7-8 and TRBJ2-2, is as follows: GAGVSQSPRYKVAKRGQDVALRCDPISGHVSLFWYQQALGQGPEFLTYFQNEAQLDKSGLPSDRFFAERPEGSVSTLKIQRTQQEDSAVYLCASITYALSTGELFFGEGSRLTVL.

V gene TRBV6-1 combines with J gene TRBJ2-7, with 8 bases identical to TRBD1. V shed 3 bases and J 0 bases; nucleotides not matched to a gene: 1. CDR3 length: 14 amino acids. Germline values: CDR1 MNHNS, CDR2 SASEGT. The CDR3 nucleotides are TGTGCCAGCAGTGATACAGGGGGCTCCTACGAGCAGTACTTC. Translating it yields CASSDTGGSYEQYF.

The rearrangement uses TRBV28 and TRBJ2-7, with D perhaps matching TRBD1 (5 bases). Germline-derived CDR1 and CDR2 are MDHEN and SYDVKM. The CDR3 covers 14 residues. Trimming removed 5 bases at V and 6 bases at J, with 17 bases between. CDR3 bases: TGTGCCAGCAGTCCCCACCCGGCAGGGTCCGAGCAGTACTTC. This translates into CASSPHPAGSEQYF.

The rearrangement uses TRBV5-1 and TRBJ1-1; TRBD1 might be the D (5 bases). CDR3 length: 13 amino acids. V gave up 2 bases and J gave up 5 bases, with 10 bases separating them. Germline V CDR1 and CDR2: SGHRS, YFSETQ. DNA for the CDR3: TGCGCCAGCAGCTTTCAGGGTCGGACTGAAGCTTTCTTT. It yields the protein CASSFQGRTEAFF.